The next 3 T cell receptor beta chains were all read from a single sample in a study of post-analysis software for immune sequencing data. TCR beta cDNA libraries included unique molecular identifiers. In TCRdb, the PCR reads were re-called with MiXCR into one record per CDR3 protein. The data contain hundreds of thousands of distinct CDR3 sequences, about 60% of them singletons. Antigens for these TCRs are unknown. The study's findings and limits: Elevated frequency relative to controls characterized roughly five TRBV segments in patients, TRBV5-6, TRBV5-1 and TRBV20-1 among them.

The specimen sequenced was blood. The receptors were sampled from a girl aged 2-15 years with multiple sclerosis.

This clonotype was observed at least ten times. The rearrangement uses TRBV5-1 and TRBJ2-1, with 8 nucleotides matching TRBD2. The length of the CDR3 is 14 residues. With V trimmed by 7 bases and J by 9 bases, 12 bases remained unmatched. Per germline, CDR1 SGHRS and CDR2 YFSETQ. CDR3 region: CASGSGLEKGEQFF. The CDR3, as DNA: TGCGCCAGCGGATCGGGACTAGAGAAGGGTGAGCAGTTCTTC. Based on the CDR3 plus reference TRBV5-1 and TRBJ2-1, the full variable domain is KAGVTQTPRYLIKTRGQQVTLSCSPISGHRSVSWYQQTPGQGLQFLFEYFSETQRNKGNFPGRFSGRQFSNSRSEMNVSTLELGDSALYLCASGSGLEKGEQFFGPGTRLTVL.

The chain uses TRBV5-6 and TRBJ1-5; the D gene is possibly TRBD1 (6 bases). The CDR3 is made up of 16 amino acids. Germline lookup yields CDR1 SGHDT and CDR2 YYEEEE. V was clipped by 3 bases and J by 3 bases, with 16 bases between them. CDR3 region: CASSYIRGATNQPQHF. Written as DNA, the CDR3 is TGTGCCAGCAGCTATATCCGGGGGGCCACCAATCAGCCCCAGCATTTT.

As to this clonotype: The junction does not match germline at one end; this may be a read error. This sequence joins TRBV19 and TRBJ2-6; TRBD1 is a possible D gene (5 bases). Germline V lookup: CDR1 LNHDA, CDR2 SQIVND (reference sequence). The CDR3 covers 15 residues. This CDR3 is CASGSASSGANVLTF. Here the CDR3 DNA reads TGTGCCAGTGGTTCGGCCTCCTCTGGGGCCAACGTCCTGACGTTC.